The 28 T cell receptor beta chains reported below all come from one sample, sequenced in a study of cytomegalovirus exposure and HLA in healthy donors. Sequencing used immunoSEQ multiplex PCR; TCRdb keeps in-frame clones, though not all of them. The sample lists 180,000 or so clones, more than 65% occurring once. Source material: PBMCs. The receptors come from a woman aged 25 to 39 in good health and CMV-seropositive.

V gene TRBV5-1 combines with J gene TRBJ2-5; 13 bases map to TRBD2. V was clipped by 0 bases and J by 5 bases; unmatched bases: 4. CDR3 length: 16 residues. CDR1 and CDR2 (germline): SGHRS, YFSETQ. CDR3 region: CASSLGTSGRHETQYF. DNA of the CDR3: TGCGCCAGCAGCTTGGGGACTAGCGGGAGACATGAGACCCAGTACTTC.

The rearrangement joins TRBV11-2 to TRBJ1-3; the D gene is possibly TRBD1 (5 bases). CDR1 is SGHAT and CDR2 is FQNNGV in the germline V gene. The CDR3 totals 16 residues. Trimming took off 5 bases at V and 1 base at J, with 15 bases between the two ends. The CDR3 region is CASSPPQTVSGNTIYF. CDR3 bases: TGTGCCAGCAGCCCCCCCCAGACAGTATCTGGAAACACCATATATTTT.

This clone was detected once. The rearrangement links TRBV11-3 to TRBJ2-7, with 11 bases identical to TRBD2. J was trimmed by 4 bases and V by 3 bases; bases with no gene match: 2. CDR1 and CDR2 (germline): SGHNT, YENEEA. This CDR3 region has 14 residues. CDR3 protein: CASSLTSGDYEQYF. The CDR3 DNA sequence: TGTGCCAGCAGCTTGACTAGCGGGGATTACGAGCAGTACTTC.

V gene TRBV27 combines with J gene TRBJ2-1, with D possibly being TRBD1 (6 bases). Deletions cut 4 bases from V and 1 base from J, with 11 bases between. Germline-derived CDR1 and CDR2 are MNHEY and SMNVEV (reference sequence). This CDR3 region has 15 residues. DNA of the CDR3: TGTGCCAGCAGTTATGGAAGGGGGTCCTACAATGAGCAGTTCTTC. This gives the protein CASSYGRGSYNEQFF.

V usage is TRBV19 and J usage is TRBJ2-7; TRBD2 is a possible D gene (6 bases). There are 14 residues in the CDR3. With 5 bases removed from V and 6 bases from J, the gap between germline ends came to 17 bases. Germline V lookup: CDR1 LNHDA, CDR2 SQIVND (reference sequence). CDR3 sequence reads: CASSAAGRIREQYF. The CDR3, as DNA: TGTGCCAGTAGTGCGGCAGGGAGGATTCGCGAGCAGTACTTC. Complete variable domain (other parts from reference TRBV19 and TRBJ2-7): DGGITQSPKYLFRKEGQNVTLSCEQNLNHDAMYWYRQDPGQGLRLIYYSQIVNDFQKGDIAEGYSVSREKKESFPLTVTSAQKNPTAFYLCASSAAGRIREQYFGPGTRLTVT.

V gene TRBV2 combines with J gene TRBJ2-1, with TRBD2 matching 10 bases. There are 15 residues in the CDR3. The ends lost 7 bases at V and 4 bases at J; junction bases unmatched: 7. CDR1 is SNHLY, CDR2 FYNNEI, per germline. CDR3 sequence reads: CASMRLAGVYNEQFF. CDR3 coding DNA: TGTGCCAGCATGCGGCTAGCGGGAGTGTACAATGAGCAGTTCTTC. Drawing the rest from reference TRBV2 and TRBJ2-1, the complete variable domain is EPEVTQTPSHQVTQMGQEVILRCVPISNHLYFYWYRQILGQKVEFLVSFYNNEISEKSEIFDDQFSVERPDGSNFTLKIRSTKLEDSAMYFCASMRLAGVYNEQFFGPGTRLTVL.

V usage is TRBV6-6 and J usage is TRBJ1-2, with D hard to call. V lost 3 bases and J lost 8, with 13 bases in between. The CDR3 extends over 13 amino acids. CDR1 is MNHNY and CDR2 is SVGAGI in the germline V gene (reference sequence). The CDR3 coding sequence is TGTGCCAGCAGTTATGCTAGGTCGGTGGGCTACACCTTC. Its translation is CASSYARSVGYTF.

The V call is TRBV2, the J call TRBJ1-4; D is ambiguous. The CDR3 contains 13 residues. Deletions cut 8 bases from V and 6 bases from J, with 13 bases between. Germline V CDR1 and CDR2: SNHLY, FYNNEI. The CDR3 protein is CASHSSSHEKLFF. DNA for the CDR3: TGTGCCAGCCACTCTTCGAGCCATGAAAAACTGTTTTTT.

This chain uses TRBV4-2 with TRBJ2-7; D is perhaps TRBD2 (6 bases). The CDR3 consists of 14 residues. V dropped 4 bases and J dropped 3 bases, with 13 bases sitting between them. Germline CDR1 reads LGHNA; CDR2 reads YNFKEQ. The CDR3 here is CASSPKLGGYEQYF. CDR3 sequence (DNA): TGTGCCAGCAGCCCTAAACTCGGGGGCTACGAGCAGTACTTC.

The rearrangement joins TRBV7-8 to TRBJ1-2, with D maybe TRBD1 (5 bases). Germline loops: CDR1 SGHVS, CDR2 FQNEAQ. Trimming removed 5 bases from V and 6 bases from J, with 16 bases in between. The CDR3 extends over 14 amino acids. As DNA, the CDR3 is TGTGCCAGCAGCCGCGGCGGGGGGTTCGATGGCTACACCTTC. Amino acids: CASSRGGGFDGYTF.

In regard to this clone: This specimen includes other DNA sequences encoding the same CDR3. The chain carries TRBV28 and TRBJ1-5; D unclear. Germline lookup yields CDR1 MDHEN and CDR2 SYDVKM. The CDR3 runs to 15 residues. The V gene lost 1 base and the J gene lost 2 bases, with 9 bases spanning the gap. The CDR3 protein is CASSLSGFGNQPQHF. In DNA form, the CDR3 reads TGTGCCAGCAGTTTATCCGGGTTTGGCAATCAGCCCCAGCATTTT.

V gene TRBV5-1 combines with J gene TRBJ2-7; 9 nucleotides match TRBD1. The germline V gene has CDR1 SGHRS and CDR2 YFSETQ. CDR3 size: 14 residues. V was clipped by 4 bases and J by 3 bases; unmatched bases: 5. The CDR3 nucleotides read TGCGCCAGCAGCCTGCAGGACAGGGGCTACGAGCAGTACTTC. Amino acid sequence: CASSLQDRGYEQYF.

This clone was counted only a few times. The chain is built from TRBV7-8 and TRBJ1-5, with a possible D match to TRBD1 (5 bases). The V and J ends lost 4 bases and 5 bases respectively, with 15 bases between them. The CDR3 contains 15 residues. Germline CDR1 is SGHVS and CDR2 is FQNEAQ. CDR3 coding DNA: TGTGCCAGCAGCTCCCTCGGGGGTGGCGATCAGCCCCAGCATTTT. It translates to CASSSLGGGDQPQHF. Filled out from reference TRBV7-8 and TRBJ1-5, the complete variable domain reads GAGVSQSPRYKVAKRGQDVALRCDPISGHVSLFWYQQALGQGPEFLTYFQNEAQLDKSGLPSDRFFAERPEGSVSTLKIQRTQQEDSAVYLCASSSLGGGDQPQHFGDGTRLSIL.

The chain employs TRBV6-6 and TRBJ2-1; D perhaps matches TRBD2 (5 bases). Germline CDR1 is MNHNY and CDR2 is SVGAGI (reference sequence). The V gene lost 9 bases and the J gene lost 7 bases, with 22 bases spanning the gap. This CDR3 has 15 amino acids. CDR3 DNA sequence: TGTGCCAGTCAGATTATACTAGTCACAGTAAATGAGCAGTTCTTC. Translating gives CASQIILVTVNEQFF.

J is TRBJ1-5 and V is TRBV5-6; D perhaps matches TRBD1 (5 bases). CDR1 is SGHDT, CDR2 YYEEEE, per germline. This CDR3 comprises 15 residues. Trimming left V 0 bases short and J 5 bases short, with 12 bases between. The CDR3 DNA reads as TGTGCCAGCAGCTTGGGTCCGGACACATATCAGCCCCAGCATTTT. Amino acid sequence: CASSLGPDTYQPQHF.

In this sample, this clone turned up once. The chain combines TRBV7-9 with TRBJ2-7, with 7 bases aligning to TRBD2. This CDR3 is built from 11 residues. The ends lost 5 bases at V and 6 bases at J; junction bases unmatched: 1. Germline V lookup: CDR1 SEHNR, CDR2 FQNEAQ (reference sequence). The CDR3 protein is CASSGGGEQYF. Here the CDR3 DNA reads TGTGCCAGCAGCGGCGGGGGCGAGCAGTACTTC.

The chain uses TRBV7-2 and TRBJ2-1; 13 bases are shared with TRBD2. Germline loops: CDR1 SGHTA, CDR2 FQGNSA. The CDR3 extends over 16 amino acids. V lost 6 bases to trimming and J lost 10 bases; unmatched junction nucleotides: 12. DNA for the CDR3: TGTGCCAGCAGTCCTACACTAGCGGGAGGGCCTAGCGAGCAGTTCTTC. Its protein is CASSPTLAGGPSEQFF.

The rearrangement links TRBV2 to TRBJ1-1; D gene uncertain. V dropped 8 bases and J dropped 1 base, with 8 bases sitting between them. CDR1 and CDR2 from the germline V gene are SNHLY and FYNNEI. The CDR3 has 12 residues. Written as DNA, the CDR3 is TGTGCCAGCTCTAACTGGAACACTGAAGCTTTCTTT. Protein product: CASSNWNTEAFF.

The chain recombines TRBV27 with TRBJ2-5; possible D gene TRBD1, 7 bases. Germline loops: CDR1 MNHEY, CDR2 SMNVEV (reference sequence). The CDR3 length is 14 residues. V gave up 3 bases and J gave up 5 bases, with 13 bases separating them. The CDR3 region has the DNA TGTGCCAGCAGTTTGGCCAGGGGGGCTGAGACCCAGTACTTC. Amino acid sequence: CASSLARGAETQYF.

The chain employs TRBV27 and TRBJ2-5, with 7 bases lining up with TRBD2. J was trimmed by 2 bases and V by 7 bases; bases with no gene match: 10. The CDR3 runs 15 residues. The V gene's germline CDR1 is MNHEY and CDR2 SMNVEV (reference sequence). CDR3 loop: CASNSLVGGQETQYF. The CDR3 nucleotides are TGTGCCAGCAATTCACTGGTCGGGGGGCAAGAGACCCAGTACTTC.

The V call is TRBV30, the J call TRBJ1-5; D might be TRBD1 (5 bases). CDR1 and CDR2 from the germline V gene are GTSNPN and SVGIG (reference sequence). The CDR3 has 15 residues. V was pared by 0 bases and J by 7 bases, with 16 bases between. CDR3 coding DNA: TGTGCCTGGAGTGTATTAGGGCAGGGAAAGCAGCCCCAGCATTTT. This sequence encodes CAWSVLGQGKQPQHF.

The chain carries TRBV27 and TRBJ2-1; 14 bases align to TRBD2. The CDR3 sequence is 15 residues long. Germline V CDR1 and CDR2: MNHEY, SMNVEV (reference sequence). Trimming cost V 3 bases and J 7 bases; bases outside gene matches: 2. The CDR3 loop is CASSLRTSGRNEQFF. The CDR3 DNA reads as TGTGCCAGCAGTTTGAGGACTAGCGGGAGGAATGAGCAGTTCTTC.

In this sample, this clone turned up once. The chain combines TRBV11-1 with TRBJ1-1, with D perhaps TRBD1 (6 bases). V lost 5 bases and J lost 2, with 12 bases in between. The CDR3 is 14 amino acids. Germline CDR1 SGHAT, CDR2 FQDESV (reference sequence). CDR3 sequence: CASSKYRDNTEAFF. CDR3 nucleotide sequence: TGTGCCAGCAGCAAATACAGGGATAACACTGAAGCTTTCTTT.

CDR3 nucleotide sequence: TGTGCCAGCATCCTAGTAGCGGGGGGATGGGAGACCCAGTACTTC. Protein product: CASILVAGGWETQYF. The rearrangement uses TRBV6-1 and TRBJ2-5, with TRBD2 matching 10 bases. CDR3 length equals 15 residues. Losses at the gene ends were 7 bases for V and 5 bases for J; bases not matched to a gene: 10. Germline CDR1 MNHNS, CDR2 SASEGT.

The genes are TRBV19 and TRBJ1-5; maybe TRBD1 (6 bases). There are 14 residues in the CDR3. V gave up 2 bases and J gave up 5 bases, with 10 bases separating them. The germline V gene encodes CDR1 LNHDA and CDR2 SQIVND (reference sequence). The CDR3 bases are TGTGCCAGTAGTATATCGGGGGGCTATCAGCCCCAGCATTTT. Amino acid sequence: CASSISGGYQPQHF.

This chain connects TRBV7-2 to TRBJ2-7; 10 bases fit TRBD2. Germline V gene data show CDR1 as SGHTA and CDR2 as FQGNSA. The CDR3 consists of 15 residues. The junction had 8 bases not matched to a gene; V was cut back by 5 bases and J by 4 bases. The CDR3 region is CASSPRLAGGYEQYF. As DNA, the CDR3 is TGTGCCAGCAGCCCGAGATTAGCGGGGGGATACGAGCAGTACTTC.

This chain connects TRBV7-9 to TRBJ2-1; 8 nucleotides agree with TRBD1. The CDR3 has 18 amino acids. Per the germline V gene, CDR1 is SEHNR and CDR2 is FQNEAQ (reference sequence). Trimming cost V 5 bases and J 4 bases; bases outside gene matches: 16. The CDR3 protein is CASSPISRGRIRYNEQFF. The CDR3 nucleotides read TGTGCCAGCAGCCCGATATCCAGGGGGCGAATTCGGTACAATGAGCAGTTCTTC.

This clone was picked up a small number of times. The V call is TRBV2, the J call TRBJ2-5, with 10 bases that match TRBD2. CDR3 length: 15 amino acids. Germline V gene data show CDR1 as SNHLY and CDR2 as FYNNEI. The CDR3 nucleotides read TGTGCAGATGGGCCCGGGCTAGCGGGAGAAGAGACCCAGTACTTC. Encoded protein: CADGPGLAGEETQYF.